This T cell receptor (beta chain) was identified during a study of CD8 T cells in ankylosing spondylitis. This clonotype was detected only a few times. The V and J ends lost 2 bases and 4 bases, in that order; junction bases with no gene match: 9. Per the germline V gene, CDR1 is DFQATT and CDR2 is SNEGSKA (reference sequence). CDR3 length: 17 amino acids. TCRdb re-analysed the 5' RACE reads in MiXCR, keeping a single row per CDR3 protein. This sample has about 150,000 distinct CDR3 sequences; 40% to 50% occur once, and the top ten carry approximately 16%. Input material: synovial fluid, either unsorted or a sorted T cell fraction (not recorded which). The chain combines TRBV20-1 with TRBJ2-2; 11 bases line up with TRBD2. This clonotype was obtained from a male donor with ankylosing spondylitis. CDR3 sequence: CSARSGQGLAGTGELFF. The CDR3 nucleotides read TGCAGTGCTAGATCGGGACAAGGACTAGCGGGCACCGGGGAGCTGTTTTTT.